This TCR beta chain was identified in a study of cytomegalovirus exposure and HLA in healthy donors. This clone was recorded only once. Its antigen is unknown. At one end the junction does not follow the germline gene, possibly because of a read error. Donors consisted of healthy bone marrow donors. This CDR3 contains 15 residues. CDR1 and CDR2 from the germline V gene are SQVTM and ANQGSEA. Points from the study as a whole: In an earlier analysis, in 587 donors, most V segments appeared productive either ~87% or ~30% of the time.

The PCR employed 60 Vbeta primers together with 13 Jbeta primers. Method: immunoSEQ multiplex PCR; TCRdb's copy keeps in-frame clones and lacks some. This sample carries approximately 150,000 clones, about four fifths of them seen once, and the ten largest clones take around 7%. Sequenced sample: PBMCs. This sequence originates from a man aged 25-40 years in good health and CMV-seropositive. V is TRBV29-1 and J is TRBJ1-5; 10 bases line up with TRBD1. The CDR3 DNA reads TGTAGCGCTAAGGAAGGGACAGGGGACAATCAGCCCCAGCATTTT. Protein: CSAKEGTGDNQPQHF.